The TCR beta chain described here comes from a study of metastatic and nonmetastatic thyroid tumors (dated by TCRdb to about 2020). In terms of the full investigation: Repertoires were compared across peripheral blood and tumor or nodule tissue samples from malignant and benign thyroid patients.

None of the patients had been given any treatment before thyroid surgery. Using T-cell receptor beta sequencing, the researchers looked back retrospectively at clinical samples from patients, gathered between about 2012 and 2019. Points on this clone: The antigen it binds to is not known. The record has no base qualities; no much larger clone is one base away.

From a lookup of the germline V gene, CDR1 and CDR2 are SGDLS and YYNGEE. The junction carries 4 bases between V and J, which are trimmed by 0 bases and 0 bases respectively. The CDR3 holds 14 amino acids from the cysteine to the phenylalanine. Only the CDR3 region is kept as DNA, spanning 42 bases read in frame from base 1. Study-wide conclusions, independent of this receptor: In both blood and tumor samples, TCR beta diversity was reported to be significantly higher in malignant tumors than in benign nodules.

Receptor amplification or capture employed PCR. TCRdb shows the sequencer as Illumina HiSeq 4000. High-throughput sequencing was used to profile the TCR beta-chain CDR3 region of every patient. As for the authors' bioinformatics: Drawing on CDR3 differences between clinicopathological groups, the researchers built a classifier meant to tell apart patients with distant-metastatic papillary thyroid cancer. Repertoire diversity was assessed with the Shannon index, and tumor-blood repertoire similarity with the Morisita-Horn index. TCRdb trimmed the raw reads at Q25, called clones with MiXCR and kept productive beta chains. TCRdb's processing, not the authors' own work, is the source of the V and J calls. For this sample there are 100,000 or so clones; under 15% appear just once. Of the sample, 3.6% is held by the ten largest clones.

The chain is encoded by TRBV9 joined to TRBJ1-3, with no reliable assignment of the D segment. The sequence came from a female donor with papillary thyroid cancer or a benign thyroid nodule (not recorded which). Some clones in this sample may be carry-over from other donors' samples. Material: blood. The nucleotides read TGTGCCAGCAGCGTAGCCGTCTCTGGAAACACCATATATTTT. It translates as CASSVAVSGNTIYF.